Each of the 29 T cell receptor beta chains below was sequenced from the same sample in a study of CD8+CD57+ T cells in acquired aplastic anemia (dated by TCRdb to the late 2010s). Sequencing was performed on an Illumina HiSeq 2000. Genomic DNA served as template for TCR beta VDJ combination and CDR3 sequence profiling. TCRdb trimmed public reads at Q25 via fastp, called clones via MiXCR and kept in-frame beta chains. Each CDR3 protein gets just one entry, which takes the most common genes and DNA from the rows behind it. For this sample the table gives 200,000 to 250,000 distinct CDR3 sequences, of which 60% to 80% were detected only once. Roughly 50% of the sample is held by the ten biggest clonotypes. Patients chosen for sequencing had shown expansion of CD8+CD57+ cells by flow cytometry. The sequencing sample was made of sorted CD4+, CD8+, or CD8+CD57+ T cells (not recorded which) from PBMCs. Receptors were obtained from a human donor with aplastic anemia.

This rearrangement joins TRBV2 to TRBJ1-3; possibly TRBD1 for D (5 bases). V gave up 5 bases and J gave up 8 bases, with 13 bases separating them. This CDR3 spans 13 amino acids. Germline CDR1 is SNHLY and CDR2 is FYNNEI. The CDR3 DNA sequence: TGTGCCAGCAGTCTTAGCGGGGGAGACACCATATATTTT. Its translation: CASSLSGGDTIYF.

This clonotype appeared a single time. The rearrangement joins TRBV7-9 to TRBJ2-6; 7 bases are shared with TRBD1. The CDR3 sequence is 16 residues long. V was clipped by 5 bases and J by 3 bases; unmatched bases: 7. Germline CDR1 is SEHNR and CDR2 is FQNEAQ (reference sequence). The CDR3 sequence is CASSDEQGLGANVLTF. For the CDR3, the DNA is TGTGCCAGCAGCGATGAACAGGGGCTTGGGGCCAACGTCCTGACTTTC.

This clonotype occurred a few times. In nucleotides, the CDR3 is TGTGCCACCAGCAGAGATTTGGGCGGGGAGACCCAGTACTTC. It specifies CATSRDLGGETQYF. The chain recombines TRBV15 with TRBJ2-5; possible D gene TRBD2, 5 bases. The CDR3 has 14 residues. Germline CDR1 LNHNV, CDR2 YYDKDF (reference sequence). V lost 0 bases and J lost 5, with 10 bases in between.

V is TRBV7-3 and J is TRBJ2-7; tentative D call: TRBD2 (5 bases). The CDR3 consists of 18 residues. The ends were cut back, 6 bases at V and 0 bases at J, with 24 bases in the middle. CDR1 is SGHTA and CDR2 is FQGTGA in the germline V gene. In DNA form, the CDR3 reads TGTGCCAGCAGTGAGAAGTCTGGGCGGGCCTGGAGCTCCTACGAGCAGTACTTC. Residues: CASSEKSGRAWSSYEQYF.

The genes are TRBV19 and TRBJ2-2; D is unclear. The CDR3 runs to 15 residues. CDR1 LNHDA and CDR2 SQIVND come from the germline V gene (reference sequence). The V gene lost 2 bases and the J gene lost 0 bases, with 7 bases spanning the gap. CDR3 nucleotides: TGTGCCAGTAGTATACTTAGACCGAACACCGGGGAGCTGTTTTTT. Its translation is CASSILRPNTGELFF.

This clonotype was found a few times. This chain uses TRBV6-2 or TRBV6-3 with TRBJ1-2; 7 nucleotides line up with TRBD1. Germline V CDR1 and CDR2: MNHEY, SVGEGT. The CDR3 has 13 amino acids. V trimming: 2 bases; J trimming: 3 bases; junction bases outside the gene matches: 0. CDR3 sequence: CASSYGTDYGYTF. In nucleotides, the CDR3 is TGTGCCAGCAGTTACGGGACAGACTATGGCTACACCTTC.

The gene calls are TRBV29-1 and TRBJ1-2; 7 bases match TRBD1. The trim removed 7 bases at V and 1 base at J, leaving 9 bases unmatched. Germline CDR1 SQVTM, CDR2 ANQGSEA. The CDR3 totals 14 residues. CDR3 region: CSAGGAGGNYGYTF. CDR3 in DNA: TGCAGCGCGGGCGGGGCAGGGGGTAACTATGGCTACACCTTC. Combining the CDR3 with reference TRBV29-1 and TRBJ1-2 gives the whole variable domain SAVISQKPSRDICQRGTSLTIQCQVDSQVTMMFWYRQQPGQSLTLIATANQGSEATYESGFVIDKFPISRPNLTFSTLTVSNMSPEDSSIYLCSAGGAGGNYGYTFGSGTRLTVV.

The chain carries TRBV6-1 and TRBJ2-7, with TRBD1 matching 7 bases. Germline loops: CDR1 MNHNS, CDR2 SASEGT. Trimming at V came to 6 bases and at J to 3 bases, leaving 8 bases not matched to a gene. The CDR3 loop spans 14 amino acids. CDR3 loop: CASSKDRPLYEQYF. CDR3 bases: TGTGCCAGCAGCAAGGACAGGCCACTCTACGAGCAGTACTTC.

The gene calls are TRBV2 and TRBJ1-6; 9 nucleotides match TRBD1. This CDR3 is 14 amino acids long. Trimming removed 6 bases from V and 9 bases from J; junction bases left unmatched: 6. Germline V gene sequence: CDR1 SNHLY, CDR2 FYNNEI. The CDR3, as DNA: TGTGCCAGCAGGGGGACAGGGTCAAGTTCACCCCTCCACTTT. Translating it yields CASRGTGSSSPLHF.

The V gene is TRBV20-1, the J gene TRBJ2-3; no definite D call. The CDR3 is 14 residues long. The germline CDR1 and CDR2 sequences are DFQATT and SNEGSKA (reference sequence). V was shortened by 1 base and J by 3 bases, with 11 bases between the two germline ends. The CDR3 bases are TGCAGTGCTAGAGGCGGCGATGGGACAGATACGCAGTATTTT. This gives the protein CSARGGDGTDTQYF.

This clonotype appeared a few times. The chain recombines TRBV10-3 with TRBJ2-7, with D possibly being TRBD1 (5 bases). The germline V gene encodes CDR1 ENHRY and CDR2 SYGVKD. This CDR3 contains 15 residues. The germline V and J ends were trimmed by 4 bases and 2 bases, with 15 bases remaining between them. As DNA, the CDR3 is TGTGCCATCAGTGTCCGGCCAGACAGCACCTACGAGCAGTACTTC. The encoded protein is CAISVRPDSTYEQYF.

This clonotype was detected only once. The chain joins TRBV12-3 or TRBV12-4 to TRBJ2-7, with D maybe TRBD1 (5 bases). This CDR3 comprises 15 residues. Trimming took off 6 bases at V and 2 bases at J, with 17 bases between the two ends. CDR3 nucleotide sequence: TGTGCCAGCAGAAACGTGACAGACCCTGCCTACGAGCAGTACTTC. Residues: CASRNVTDPAYEQYF.

V usage is TRBV2 and J usage is TRBJ2-1; 7 bases agree with TRBD2. Trimming cost V 2 bases and J 6 bases; bases outside gene matches: 10. Germline CDR1 and CDR2: SNHLY and FYNNEI. This CDR3 spans 16 amino acids. The CDR3 protein is CASSEFFTSAANEQFF. Here the CDR3 DNA reads TGTGCCAGCAGTGAATTCTTTACTAGCGCCGCCAATGAGCAGTTCTTC.

This clonotype was seen more than once but under ten times. The rearrangement links TRBV20-1 to TRBJ2-1; 7 nucleotides match TRBD2. CDR3 length equals 11 residues. The V gene end was trimmed by 2 bases and the J gene end by 10 bases; junction bases not matched to a gene: 2. Germline CDR1 reads DFQATT; CDR2 reads SNEGSKA (reference sequence). The CDR3 region is CSARREGEQFF. The DNA for the CDR3 is TGCAGTGCTAGAAGGGAGGGCGAGCAGTTCTTC.

This clonotype appeared a few times. The V gene is TRBV19, the J gene TRBJ1-1; tentatively, D is TRBD1 (6 bases). CDR3 size: 13 residues. V was trimmed by 7 bases and J by 4 bases, leaving 13 bases between them. Germline CDR1 and CDR2: LNHDA and SQIVND (reference sequence). CDR3 in amino acids: CASTPKDSTEAFF. CDR3 in DNA: TGTGCCAGTACTCCCAAGGACAGCACTGAAGCTTTCTTT.

This clonotype was recorded many times. V usage is TRBV5-1 and J usage is TRBJ2-7, with D uncertain. There are 14 residues in the CDR3. Trimming stripped 1 base from V and 4 bases from J, with 12 bases between. Germline V gives CDR1 SGHRS, CDR2 YFSETQ. CDR3 amino acids: CASSLLAGTYEQYF. The CDR3 coding sequence is TGCGCCAGCAGCTTGTTGGCCGGAACATACGAGCAGTACTTC.

The chain combines TRBV7-9 with TRBJ2-2; D possibly uses TRBD1 or TRBD2 (6 bases each). The V end was cut by 5 bases, the J end by 8 bases, with 30 bases between. Germline CDR1 is SEHNR and CDR2 is FQNEAQ (reference sequence). The CDR3 loop spans 19 amino acids. The CDR3 DNA follows: TGTGCCAGCAGCCGATCGGACAGTCGGAATTCTGGGGGGAATGGGGAGCTGTTTTTT. Protein product: CASSRSDSRNSGGNGELFF.

This clonotype was counted once. The CDR3 end shows no conserved phenylalanine or tryptophan, and so a read error is likely. The chain is built from TRBV7-2 and TRBJ2-2; possible D gene TRBD1, 5 bases. The germline V and J ends were trimmed by 1 base and 1 base, with 7 bases remaining between them. The CDR3 has 15 amino acids. Germline CDR1 reads SGHTA; CDR2 reads FQGNSA. The CDR3 DNA reads TGTGCCAGCAGCTTAGGCAGGGTGAACACCGGGGAGCTGTTTTCT. Translation gives CASSLGRVNTGELFS.

The sample holds many counts of this clonotype. The chain carries TRBV27 and TRBJ2-7, with D uncertain. In germline, CDR1 is MNHEY, CDR2 SMNVEV (reference sequence). Trimming pared 5 bases from V and 4 bases from J, leaving 12 bases between. CDR3 length equals 13 residues. The CDR3 coding sequence is TGTGCCAGCAGTCTTAGTGGGGAATACGAGCAGTACTTC. Encoded protein: CASSLSGEYEQYF.

The rearrangement uses TRBV2 and TRBJ1-2; 9 positions match TRBD1. The germline gives CDR1 SNHLY, CDR2 FYNNEI. This CDR3 has 15 residues. Trimming cost V 7 bases and J 5 bases; bases outside gene matches: 11. CDR3 in amino acids: CASTRTGAKDYGYTF. The CDR3 nucleotides are TGTGCCAGCACCCGGACAGGGGCTAAGGATTATGGCTACACCTTC.

V usage is TRBV19 and J usage is TRBJ2-1; D gene unclear. Trimming took 5 bases from V and 0 from J, leaving 8 bases between them. In germline, CDR1 is LNHDA, CDR2 SQIVND (reference sequence). This CDR3 has 14 amino acids. Here the CDR3 DNA reads TGTGCCAGTAGTCCGCCTTCCTCCTACAATGAGCAGTTCTTC. This codes for CASSPPSSYNEQFF.

The V call is TRBV5-1, the J call TRBJ1-1; maybe TRBD1 (6 bases). Trimming cost V 7 bases and J 2 bases, with 18 bases left between them. The CDR3 has 15 residues. Per the germline V gene, CDR1 is SGHRS and CDR2 is YFSETQ. The CDR3 bases are TGCGCCAGCGGCGAAGGACTAGGGGGTAACACTGAAGCTTTCTTT. Protein product: CASGEGLGGNTEAFF.

V is TRBV7-9 and J is TRBJ2-7, with TRBD2 identical over 11 bases. The V segment lost 7 bases and the J segment 4 bases; nucleotides outside the gene matches: 9. Germline values: CDR1 SEHNR, CDR2 FQNEAQ (reference sequence). CDR3 length: 15 residues. CDR3 residues: CASKYRLAGPYEQYF. CDR3 nucleotides: TGTGCCAGCAAATATAGACTAGCGGGGCCATACGAGCAGTACTTC.

As DNA, the CDR3 is TGCAGCGTTGTTTATCACCCCAATCAGCCCCAGCATTTT. Translation: CSVVYHPNQPQHF. This chain links TRBV29-1 with TRBJ1-5; D not resolved. CDR1 SQVTM and CDR2 ANQGSEA come from the germline V gene. The CDR3 has 13 amino acids. The V and J ends lost 4 bases and 3 bases respectively, with 10 bases between them. Based on the CDR3 plus reference TRBV29-1 and TRBJ1-5, the full variable domain is SAVISQKPSRDICQRGTSLTIQCQVDSQVTMMFWYRQQPGQSLTLIATANQGSEATYESGFVIDKFPISRPNLTFSTLTVSNMSPEDSSIYLCSVVYHPNQPQHFGDGTRLSIL.

This chain joins TRBV7-9 and TRBJ2-7; perhaps TRBD1 as D (5 bases). The CDR3 totals 16 residues. CDR1 and CDR2 (germline): SEHNR, FQNEAQ (reference sequence). The V end was cut by 5 bases, the J end by 5 bases, with 22 bases between. This chain's CDR3 is CASSRGYGREVHEQYF. For the CDR3, the DNA is TGTGCCAGCAGCCGTGGGTACGGCAGGGAAGTCCACGAGCAGTACTTC.

The chain couples TRBV7-3 to TRBJ2-6; D gene unclear. Germline V CDR1 and CDR2: SGHTA, FQGTGA. The CDR3 has 15 residues. Trimming stripped 0 bases from V and 5 bases from J, with 8 bases between. CDR3 DNA sequence: TGTGCCAGCAGCTTAACGGGTGGGAGGGCCAACGTCCTGACTTTC. Residues: CASSLTGGRANVLTF.

J is TRBJ2-5 and V is TRBV20-1, with D possibly called TRBD1 or TRBD2 (5 bases each). The CDR3 spans 13 residues. V was pared by 6 bases and J by 0 bases, with 11 bases between. Germline CDR1 is DFQATT and CDR2 is SNEGSKA (reference sequence). Here the CDR3 DNA reads TGCAGTGCAACGGGGCATAACCAAGAGACCCAGTACTTC. Its protein product is CSATGHNQETQYF.

The chain recombines TRBV2 with TRBJ1-5; 8 bases align to TRBD1. This CDR3 has 15 amino acids. Looked up from germline, CDR1 is SNHLY and CDR2 is FYNNEI. After removal of 8 bases from V and 3 bases from J, the junction contained 9 bases not matched to a gene. DNA of the CDR3: TGTGCCAGCGGACAGGGTAAGGGACTCAATCAGCCCCAGCATTTT. Protein sequence: CASGQGKGLNQPQHF.

This chain joins TRBV29-1 and TRBJ1-2; D possibly corresponds to TRBD1 (6 bases). The ends were cut back, 4 bases at V and 2 bases at J, with 8 bases in the middle. The CDR3 covers 12 residues. CDR1 is SQVTM and CDR2 is ANQGSEA in the germline V gene. CDR3 DNA sequence: TGCAGCGTTGTCACAGGGAACTATGGCTACACCTTC. Residues: CSVVTGNYGYTF.